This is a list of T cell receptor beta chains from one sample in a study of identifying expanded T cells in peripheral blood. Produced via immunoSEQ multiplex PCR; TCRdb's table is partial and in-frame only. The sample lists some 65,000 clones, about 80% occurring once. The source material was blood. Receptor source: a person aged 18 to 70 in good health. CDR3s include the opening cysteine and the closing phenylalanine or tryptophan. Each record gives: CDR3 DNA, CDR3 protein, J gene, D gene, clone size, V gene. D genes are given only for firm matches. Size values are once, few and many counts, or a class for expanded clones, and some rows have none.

DNA: TGTGCCAGCAGCCGGGGACGACAAGAGACCCAGTACTTC
CDR3: CASSRGRQETQYF
J: TRBJ2-5
D: NA
size: many
V: TRBV7-6

DNA: TGTGCCAGCAGCCCTCGCAGCAACCAAGAGACCCAGTACTTC
CDR3: CASSPRSNQETQYF
J: TRBJ2-5
D: NA
size: NA
V: TRBV5-4

DNA: TGTGCCAGCAGCCCGACAGGGGGCCGCACAGATACGCAGTATTTT
CDR3: CASSPTGGRTDTQYF
J: TRBJ2-3
D: TRBD1
size: NA
V: TRBV7-2

DNA: TGTGCCAGCAGCTTAGATAGGTTTCTTAGTAACTATGGCTACACCTTC
CDR3: CASSLDRFLSNYGYTF
J: TRBJ1-2
D: NA
size: NA
V: TRBV11-2

DNA: TGTGCCAGCAGCCCCTACACTAGCGGGGCCAATGAGCAGTTCTTC
CDR3: CASSPYTSGANEQFF
J: TRBJ2-1
D: TRBD2
size: NA
V: TRBV7-2

DNA: TGCGCCAGCAGCTCCAGGGGGGATGAAGCTTTCTTT
CDR3: CASSSRGDEAFF
J: TRBJ1-1
D: TRBD1
size: NA
V: TRBV5-1

DNA: TGTGCCAGCAGTGGGACAGGCACTAATGAAAAACTGTTTTTT
CDR3: CASSGTGTNEKLFF
J: TRBJ1-4
D: TRBD1
size: NA
V: TRBV28

DNA: TGTGCCAGCGGACAGACCTACACCGGGGAGCTGTTTTTT
CDR3: CASGQTYTGELFF
J: TRBJ2-2
D: NA
size: NA
V: TRBV9

DNA: TGTGCCAGCAGCTTAGTCCCCGGAGCCAACACTGAAGCTTTCTTT
CDR3: CASSLVPGANTEAFF
J: TRBJ1-1
D: NA
size: many
V: TRBV7-9

DNA: TGTGCCAGCAGCGCAGTCAGTCGTCCTGAAGCTTTCTTT
CDR3: CASSAVSRPEAFF
J: TRBJ1-1
D: NA
size: NA
V: TRBV11-2

DNA: TGTGCCAGCAGTGACAACATGGGTAGGGAGACCCAGTACTTC
CDR3: CASSDNMGRETQYF
J: TRBJ2-5
D: NA
size: NA
V: TRBV6-1

DNA: TGTGCCAGCAGCCCCCGGTGGCATCGGGGCAAGAGCTCCTACAATGAGCAGTTCTTC
CDR3: CASSPRWHRGKSSYNEQFF
J: TRBJ2-1
D: NA
size: NA
V: TRBV7-9

DNA: TGTGCCAGCAGCTTCACCCTTCCTCTAGCGGGGCGTAGATTCACCTACGAGCAGTACTTC
CDR3: CASSFTLPLAGRRFTYEQYF
J: TRBJ2-7
D: TRBD2
size: NA
V: TRBV11-3

DNA: TGTGCCAGCTCACCACGTACGGGGGCGCTTACTGAAGCTTTCTTT
CDR3: CASSPRTGALTEAFF
J: TRBJ1-1
D: NA
size: NA
V: TRBV18

DNA: TGTGCCTGGAGTGTACAAAGATACCGTGGGAGCAGGGGGCGCCCCGGGGAGCTGTTTTTT
CDR3: CAWSVQRYRGSRGRPGELFF
J: TRBJ2-2
D: TRBD1
size: NA
V: TRBV30

DNA: TGTGCCAGTATTGGGCCCGGGTGGCCTGGAAACACCATATATTTT
CDR3: CASIGPGWPGNTIYF
J: TRBJ1-3
D: NA
size: NA
V: TRBV19

DNA: TGCGCCAGCAGCCACGTGGGACGGAGGAACACTGAAGCTTTCTTT
CDR3: CASSHVGRRNTEAFF
J: TRBJ1-1
D: NA
size: NA
V: TRBV4-1

DNA: TGTGCCTGGCAGGGGTCAGCCAAAAACATTCAGTACTTC
CDR3: CAWQGSAKNIQYF
J: TRBJ2-4
D: NA
size: NA
V: TRBV30

DNA: TGTGCCAGCAGCTCCGGGACAGGGTTTTTTAGCAATCAGCCCCAGCATTTT
CDR3: CASSSGTGFFSNQPQHF
J: TRBJ1-5
D: TRBD1
size: NA
V: TRBV7-8

DNA: TGTGCCAGCAACCAGATCAATGAGCAGTTCTTC
CDR3: CASNQINEQFF
J: TRBJ2-1
D: NA
size: NA
V: TRBV6-1

DNA: TGTGCCAGCAGACCACGACAATGGGACTACAATGAGCAGTTCTTC
CDR3: CASRPRQWDYNEQFF
J: TRBJ2-1
D: NA
size: NA
V: TRBV7-9

DNA: TGTGCCAGCAGCCCCCGACCGACTCGCTCCTACGAGCAGTACTTC
CDR3: CASSPRPTRSYEQYF
J: TRBJ2-7
D: NA
size: NA
V: TRBV9

DNA: TGTGCCAGCAGAATACATTCCCTGGGTCAGGCCATCCAGTACTTC
CDR3: CASRIHSLGQAIQYF
J: TRBJ2-5
D: NA
size: few
V: TRBV6-5

DNA: TGTGCCAGCAGCCCCAGGGCAGGGCAGCAAGAGACCCAGTACTTC
CDR3: CASSPRAGQQETQYF
J: TRBJ2-5
D: NA
size: NA
V: TRBV11-3